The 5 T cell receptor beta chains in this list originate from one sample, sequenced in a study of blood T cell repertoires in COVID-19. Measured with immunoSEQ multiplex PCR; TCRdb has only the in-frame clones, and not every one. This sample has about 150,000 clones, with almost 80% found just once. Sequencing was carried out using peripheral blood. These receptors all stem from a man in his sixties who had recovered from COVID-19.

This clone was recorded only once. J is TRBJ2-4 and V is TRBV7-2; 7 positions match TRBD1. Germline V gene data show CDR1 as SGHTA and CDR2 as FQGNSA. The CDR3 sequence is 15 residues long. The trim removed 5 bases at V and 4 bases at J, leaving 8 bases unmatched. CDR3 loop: CASSLQGQLKNIQYF. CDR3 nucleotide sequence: TGTGCCAGCAGCCTCCAGGGACAGCTGAAAAACATTCAGTACTTC.

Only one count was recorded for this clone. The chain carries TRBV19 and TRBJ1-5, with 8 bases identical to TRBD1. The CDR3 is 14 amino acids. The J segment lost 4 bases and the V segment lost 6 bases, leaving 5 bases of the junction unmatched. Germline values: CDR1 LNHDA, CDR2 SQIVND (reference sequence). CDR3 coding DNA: TGTGCCAGTAGCCTAGGGACAGGAAATCAGCCCCAGCATTTT. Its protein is CASSLGTGNQPQHF.

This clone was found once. The CDR3: CASSVSGTGGLSSYEQYF. As DNA, the CDR3 is TGCGCCAGCAGTGTCTCCGGGACAGGGGGCCTCAGCTCCTACGAGCAGTACTTC. The V gene is TRBV10-2, the J gene TRBJ2-7, with 12 nucleotides matching TRBD1. Germline CDR1 reads WSHSY; CDR2 reads SAAADI. With 4 bases clipped from V and 0 bases from J, the junction kept 10 bases outside the gene matches. The CDR3 has 18 residues.

CDR3 protein: CASSASQGSETQYF. The CDR3, as DNA: TGTGCCAGCAGCGCCTCACAGGGTTCCGAGACCCAGTACTTC. The J gene is TRBJ2-5, the V gene TRBV6-5; the D gene is possibly TRBD1 (6 bases). The CDR3 spans 14 residues. Trimming removed 6 bases at V and 5 bases at J, with 16 bases between. Germline assignment: CDR1 MNHEY and CDR2 SVGAGI.

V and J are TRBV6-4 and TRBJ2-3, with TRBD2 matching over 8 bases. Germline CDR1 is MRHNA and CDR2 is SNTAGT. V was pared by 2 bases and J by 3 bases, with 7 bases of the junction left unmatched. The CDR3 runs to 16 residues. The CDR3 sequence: CASSDKAGGSTDTQYF. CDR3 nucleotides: TGTGCCAGCAGTGACAAGGCGGGAGGTTCGACAGATACGCAGTATTTT.